What follows is one T cell receptor (beta chain) and its context. No antigen is known for it. The V gene end was trimmed by 5 bases and the J gene end by 8 bases; junction bases not matched to a gene: 9. Per germline, CDR1 SGHTA and CDR2 FQGTGA. CDR3 length: 16 residues. The data stem from a study of graft-versus-host responses after intestinal transplantation. Study details: Among the recipients, all got anti-thymocyte globulin induction and then tacrolimus and steroids for two to four years.

Profiling relied on immunoSEQ multiplex PCR, and the TCRdb table lists in-frame clones only, not all of them. The sample includes 77,000 or so clones, 94% of them seen just once. Study outcomes and limitations: Where graft-donor T cell macrochimerism was present, patients had high graft-versus-host to host-versus-graft clonal ratios in allografts.

This receptor was taken from a human donor who received an intestinal transplant. The material sequenced was unstimulated CD8+ T cells sorted from spleen or lymph node cells, taken before intestinal transplant. V gene TRBV7-3 combines with J gene TRBJ2-1; 13 nucleotides agree with TRBD2. This CDR3 is CASSPGLAGVRDEQFF. The CDR3 nucleotides read TGTGCCAGCAGCCCTGGACTAGCGGGAGTCAGGGATGAGCAGTTCTTC.